Listed below are T cell receptor beta chains from one sample, sequenced in a study of cytomegalovirus exposure and HLA in healthy donors. Measured with immunoSEQ multiplex PCR; TCRdb has only the in-frame clones, and not every one. The table shows 150,000 to 200,000 clones, with 82% occurring only once. Sequences were obtained from PBMCs. The source is a male donor in good health and CMV-seronegative. Each CDR3 is given with its conserved first and last residue. The order of the fields is D gene, J gene, V gene, clone size, CDR3 DNA, CDR3 protein. The D gene is left open where the match is weak. The listing skips clone size in some rows; elsewhere it reads once, few, many or a size class.

NA | TRBJ2-3 | TRBV28 | NA | TGTGCCAGCGTATCGGATACGCAGTATTTT | CASVSDTQYF
NA | TRBJ2-7 | TRBV2 | NA | TGTGCCAGCAGTGAAGGACAAGGCTCCTACGAGCAGTACTTC | CASSEGQGSYEQYF
TRBD1 | TRBJ2-5 | TRBV19 | NA | TGTGCCAGTATGTCCGGGACAGGGGGCCCGGGCGAGACCCAGTACTTC | CASMSGTGGPGETQYF
TRBD1 | TRBJ1-2 | TRBV7-2 | NA | TGTGCCAGCAGCTTAGCGGACAGGGTCGGCTACACCTTC | CASSLADRVGYTF
TRBD2 | TRBJ2-5 | TRBV6-5 | once | TGTGCCAGCAGTTTAGCGGGGGGGCGGCAAGAGACCCAGTACTTC | CASSLAGGRQETQYF
NA | TRBJ1-5 | TRBV10-1 | once | TGCGCCAGCACCCCCGGTTCTCCCGACAGGAGCCGGAAGGAGCATTTT | CASTPGSPDRSRKEHF
NA | TRBJ2-4 | TRBV9 | NA | TGTGCCAGCAGCGTAGAGGCAGGGGATCTAGCCAAAAACATTCAGTACTTC | CASSVEAGDLAKNIQYF
NA | TRBJ1-5 | TRBV6-1 | NA | TGTGCCAGCACCGGGTACCACAATCAGCCCCAGCATTTT | CASTGYHNQPQHF
NA | TRBJ1-4 | TRBV6-1 | NA | TGTGCCAGCAGTGAATGGTTCCGGGGTAGTAATGAAAAACTGTTTTTT | CASSEWFRGSNEKLFF
NA | TRBJ2-1 | TRBV11-1 | NA | TGTGCCAGCAGACCACATCTAGGGAGCTCCTACAATGAGCAGTTCTTC | CASRPHLGSSYNEQFF
TRBD2 | TRBJ2-1 | TRBV4-2 | NA | TGTGCCAGCAGCCAAGATCCCGCGGGAGTTGTCAATGAGCAGTTCTTC | CASSQDPAGVVNEQFF
NA | TRBJ2-1 | TRBV6-5 | NA | TGTGCCAGCAGTTATCTTGCTAGTGGGTACAATGAGCAGTTCTTC | CASSYLASGYNEQFF
NA | TRBJ2-3 | TRBV18 | NA | TGTGCCAGCTCACGGTACAACACAGATACGCAGTATTTT | CASSRYNTDTQYF
TRBD1 | TRBJ1-5 | TRBV28 | NA | TGTGCCAGCCACCAGCGGTGGACAGGGGACCCAATTGGCAATCAGCCCCAGCATTTT | CASHQRWTGDPIGNQPQHF
NA | TRBJ2-5 | TRBV25-1 | NA | TGTGCCAGCAGTGAAGTTCGGGGGAAACAAGAGACCCAGTACTTC | CASSEVRGKQETQYF
NA | TRBJ2-1 | TRBV11-2 | NA | TGTGCCAGCAGCTCCCCCAAGGGGTCCTACAATGAGCAGTTCTTC | CASSSPKGSYNEQFF
NA | TRBJ2-7 | TRBV7-9 | NA | TGTGCCAGCAGCTTAGGTGGGACACAAGGACGGGAGCAGTACTTC | CASSLGGTQGREQYF
NA | TRBJ2-3 | TRBV7-7 | NA | TGTGCCAGCAGCTCGGGACTTCCCACAGATACGCAGTATTTT | CASSSGLPTDTQYF
TRBD2 | TRBJ2-3 | TRBV9 | NA | TGTGCCAGCAGCGTAGATCCTAGCGGGATGGTAGCAGATACGCAGTATTTT | CASSVDPSGMVADTQYF
TRBD2 | TRBJ2-5 | TRBV30 | NA | TGTGCCTGGAGCGAGGGAGGGCAGACCCAGTACTTC | CAWSEGGQTQYF
NA | TRBJ2-7 | TRBV7-6 | NA | TGTGCCAGCAGCTTAGCTGTGACAGGCTACGAGCAGTACTTC | CASSLAVTGYEQYF
TRBD2 | TRBJ2-7 | TRBV5-1 | NA | TGCGCCAGCAGCGGCGGACTAGCGGGGGTACACTACGAGCAGTACTTC | CASSGGLAGVHYEQYF
TRBD1 | TRBJ2-2 | TRBV19 | NA | TGTGCCAGTGGGGGACAGGGGGTGAATTCCGGGGAGCTGTTTTTT | CASGGQGVNSGELFF
TRBD1 | TRBJ2-5 | TRBV6-5 | NA | TGTGCCAGCAGTCCGCGACAGGGAGAGACCCAGTACTTC | CASSPRQGETQYF
NA | TRBJ2-1 | TRBV18 | NA | TGTGCCAGCTCACCCTCGGTAAGAGTTTCCTACAATGAGCAGTTCTTC | CASSPSVRVSYNEQFF
TRBD1 | TRBJ2-3 | TRBV5-6 | once | TGTGCCAGCAGCCCCGACAGGGCCCGCACAGATACGCAGTATTTT | CASSPDRARTDTQYF
NA | TRBJ2-2 | TRBV5-1 | NA | TGCGCCAGCAGCCGTTCCGGGGAGCTGTTTTTT | CASSRSGELFF
TRBD1 | TRBJ2-7 | TRBV28 | NA | TGTGCCAGCAGCTCGGGACAGGGCCCCTACGAGCAGTACTTC | CASSSGQGPYEQYF
NA | TRBJ1-1 | TRBV9 | NA | TGTGCCAGCAGCCCCAGAGTGGGGGCCACTGAAGCTTTCTTT | CASSPRVGATEAFF
NA | TRBJ1-2 | TRBV27 | NA | TGTGCCAGCAGTGTCACAGGGTATGGCTACACCTTC | CASSVTGYGYTF
NA | TRBJ1-2 | TRBV19 | NA | TGTGCCAGTAGTATCAAGGGGGTTTCTGGCTACACCTTC | CASSIKGVSGYTF
NA | TRBJ2-3 | TRBV25-1 | NA | TGTGCCAGCAGTCGCGGGATACCCACAGATACGCAGTATTTT | CASSRGIPTDTQYF
NA | TRBJ2-1 | TRBV18 | NA | TGTGCCAGCTCACACACACCGGACAGCGCCTACAATGAGCAGTTCTTC | CASSHTPDSAYNEQFF
TRBD2 | TRBJ2-3 | TRBV5-1 | few | TGCGCCAGCAGCACCCGGACTAGCGGGGGGGTAGGCACAGATACGCAGTATTTT | CASSTRTSGGVGTDTQYF
NA | TRBJ2-5 | TRBV5-8 | NA | TGTGCCAGCAGCTTTTCAGGGGAGGGGACGGAGACCCAGTACTTC | CASSFSGEGTETQYF
TRBD1 | TRBJ1-5 | TRBV30 | NA | TGTGCCTGGAGTGCAGATAGGACAGGACTTAATCAGCCCCAGCATTTT | CAWSADRTGLNQPQHF
TRBD2 | TRBJ2-3 | TRBV6-4 | few | TGTGCCAGCTCCAACGTAGCGGGGGGCTCCACAGATACGCAGTATTTT | CASSNVAGGSTDTQYF
NA | TRBJ2-3 | TRBV6-1 | NA | TGTGCCAGCAGTGAACCCCCCTTAGATACGCAGTATTTT | CASSEPPLDTQYF
TRBD1 | TRBJ1-2 | TRBV5-1 | NA | TGCGCCAGCGCTCCGAGACCGGGACAGGGGTCGCGCTACACCTTC | CASAPRPGQGSRYTF
TRBD1 | TRBJ1-2 | TRBV19 | NA | TGTGCCAGTAGTGCCATCCGGGACAGAACCTATGGCTACACCTTC | CASSAIRDRTYGYTF
NA | TRBJ2-2 | TRBV6-6 | NA | TGTGCCAGCAGCCTAGGGACAAGGATCAACACCGGGGAGCTGTTTTTT | CASSLGTRINTGELFF
TRBD1 | TRBJ2-5 | TRBV5-5 | NA | TGTGCCAGCAGCCCTGCGGGACAGGGGGTAGGGGAGACCCAGTACTTC | CASSPAGQGVGETQYF